This T cell receptor beta chain was captured by sequencing in a study of cytomegalovirus exposure and HLA in healthy donors. Whole-study results and caveats: Researchers counted around 160 TCR beta chains as cytomegalovirus-associated.

Unmatched junction bases numbered 12, after V lost 6 bases and J lost 3 bases. The V gene's germline CDR1 is SNHLY and CDR2 FYNNEI. The CDR3 has 17 residues. PCR was performed using 60 Vbeta and 13 Jbeta primers. Assay: immunoSEQ multiplex PCR; the TCRdb copy retains only in-frame clones and omits some. This sample has over 75,000 clones, with about four fifths found just once. As to this clone: Its antigen is unknown.

The sequenced sample consisted of PBMCs. The chain links TRBV2 to TRBJ2-1; 9 positions agree with TRBD2. The TCR sequence derives from a woman between 18 and 29 years old in good health and CMV-seropositive. The CDR3 protein is CASRNSASGMYYNEQFF. DNA of the CDR3: TGTGCCAGCAGGAATAGCGCTAGCGGGATGTACTACAATGAGCAGTTCTTC. The complete variable domain, with remaining parts taken from reference TRBV2 and TRBJ2-1, reads EPEVTQTPSHQVTQMGQEVILRCVPISNHLYFYWYRQILGQKVEFLVSFYNNEISEKSEIFDDQFSVERPDGSNFTLKIRSTKLEDSAMYFCASRNSASGMYYNEQFFGPGTRLTVL.